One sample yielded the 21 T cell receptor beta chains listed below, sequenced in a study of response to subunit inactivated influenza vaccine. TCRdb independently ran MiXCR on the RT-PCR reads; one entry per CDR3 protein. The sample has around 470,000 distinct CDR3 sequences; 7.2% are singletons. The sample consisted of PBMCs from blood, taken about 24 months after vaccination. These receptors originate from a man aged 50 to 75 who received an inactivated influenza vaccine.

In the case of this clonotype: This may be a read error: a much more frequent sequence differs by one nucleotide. CDR3 sequence: CASSRIGNTPLHF. CDR3 sequence (DNA): TGTGCCAGCAGCCGAATAGGGAATACACCCCTCCACTTT. The V call is TRBV12-3 or TRBV12-4, the J call TRBJ1-6; no clear D gene. With 6 bases removed from V and 11 bases from J, the gap between germline ends came to 14 bases. The CDR3 consists of 13 residues.

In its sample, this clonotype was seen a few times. The DNA for the CDR3 is TGTGCCAGCAGTTACTCGAGAAGGGCGGGAACCGGGGAGCTGTTTTTT. Protein sequence: CASSYSRRAGTGELFF. This sequence joins TRBV6-5 and TRBJ2-2, with D perhaps TRBD2 (6 bases). The CDR3 totals 16 residues. The V end lost 0 bases, the J end lost 5 bases, and 13 bases lay between the germline ends. Germline V gene data show CDR1 as MNHEY and CDR2 as SVGAGI.

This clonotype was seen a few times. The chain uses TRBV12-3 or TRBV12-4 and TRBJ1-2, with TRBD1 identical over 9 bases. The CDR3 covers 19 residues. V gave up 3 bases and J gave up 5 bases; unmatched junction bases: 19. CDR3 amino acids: CASSFTGGLSPLTWYGYTF. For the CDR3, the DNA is TGTGCCAGCAGTTTTACAGGGGGCTTATCCCCCCTAACTTGGTATGGCTACACCTTC.

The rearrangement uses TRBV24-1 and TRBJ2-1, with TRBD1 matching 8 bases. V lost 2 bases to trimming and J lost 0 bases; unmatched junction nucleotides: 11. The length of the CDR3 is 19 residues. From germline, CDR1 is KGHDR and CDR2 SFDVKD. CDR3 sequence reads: CATSDSPGQARSSYNEQFF. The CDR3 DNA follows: TGTGCCACCAGTGATTCCCCGGGACAGGCCCGAAGCTCCTACAATGAGCAGTTCTTC.

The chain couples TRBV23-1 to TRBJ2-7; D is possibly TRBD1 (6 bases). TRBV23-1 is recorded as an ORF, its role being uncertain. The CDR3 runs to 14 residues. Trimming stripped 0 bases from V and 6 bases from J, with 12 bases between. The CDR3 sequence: CASSQSLRGCEQYF. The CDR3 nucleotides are TGCGCCAGCAGTCAATCTCTCAGGGGTTGCGAGCAGTACTTC.

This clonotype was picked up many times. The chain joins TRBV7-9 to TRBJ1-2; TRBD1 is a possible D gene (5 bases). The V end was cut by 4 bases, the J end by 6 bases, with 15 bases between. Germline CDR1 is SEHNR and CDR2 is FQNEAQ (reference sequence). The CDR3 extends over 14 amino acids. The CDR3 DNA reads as TGTGCCAGCAGCTCGAGCGGACACATGAATGGCTACACCTTC. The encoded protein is CASSSSGHMNGYTF.

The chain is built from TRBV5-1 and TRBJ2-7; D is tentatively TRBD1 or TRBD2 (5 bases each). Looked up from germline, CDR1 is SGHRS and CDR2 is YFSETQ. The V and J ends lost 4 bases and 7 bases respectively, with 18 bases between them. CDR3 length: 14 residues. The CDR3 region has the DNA TGCGCCAGCAGCCGAAAGGACGGTGGGGGTGAGCAGTACTTC. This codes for CASSRKDGGGEQYF.

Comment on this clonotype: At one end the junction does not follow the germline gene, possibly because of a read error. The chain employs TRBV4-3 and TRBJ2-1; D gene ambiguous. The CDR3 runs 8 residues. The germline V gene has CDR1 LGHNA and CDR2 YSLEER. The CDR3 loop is CASSPRLF. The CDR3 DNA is TGCGCCAGCAGCCCTCGTCTCTTC.

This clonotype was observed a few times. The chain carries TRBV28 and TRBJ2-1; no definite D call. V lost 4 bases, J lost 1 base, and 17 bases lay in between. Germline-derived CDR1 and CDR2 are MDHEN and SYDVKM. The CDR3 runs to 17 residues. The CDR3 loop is CASSSILGDLSYNEQFF. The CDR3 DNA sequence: TGTGCCAGCAGTTCGATCTTGGGTGACCTATCCTACAATGAGCAGTTCTTC.

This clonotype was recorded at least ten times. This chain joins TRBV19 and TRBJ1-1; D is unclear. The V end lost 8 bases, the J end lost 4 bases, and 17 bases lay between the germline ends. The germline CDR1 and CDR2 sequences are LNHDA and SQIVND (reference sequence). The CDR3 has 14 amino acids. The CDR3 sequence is CASRFLSESTEAFF. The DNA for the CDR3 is TGTGCCAGTCGGTTTCTCAGTGAAAGCACTGAAGCTTTCTTT.

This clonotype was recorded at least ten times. CDR3 DNA sequence: TGCGCCAGCAGCGGGGACAGTTCTAGCACAGATACGCAGTATTTT. It specifies CASSGDSSSTDTQYF. This rearrangement joins TRBV5-1 to TRBJ2-3; the match to TRBD1 covers 7 bases. J was trimmed by 0 bases and V by 4 bases; bases with no gene match: 5. The CDR3 is 15 residues long. Germline CDR1 is SGHRS and CDR2 is YFSETQ.

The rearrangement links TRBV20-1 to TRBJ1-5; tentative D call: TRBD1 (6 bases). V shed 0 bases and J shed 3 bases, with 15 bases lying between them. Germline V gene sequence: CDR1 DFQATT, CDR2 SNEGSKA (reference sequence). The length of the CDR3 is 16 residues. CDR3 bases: TGCAGTGCTAGAGATCCGCGGGGGCGGAACAATCAGCCCCAGCATTTT. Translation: CSARDPRGRNNQPQHF.

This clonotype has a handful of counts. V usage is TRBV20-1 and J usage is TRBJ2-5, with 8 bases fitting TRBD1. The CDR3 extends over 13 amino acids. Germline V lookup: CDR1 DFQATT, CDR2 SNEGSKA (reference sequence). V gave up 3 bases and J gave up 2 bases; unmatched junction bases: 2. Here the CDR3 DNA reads TGCAGTGCTAGGAGACAGGGGCAAGAGACCCAGTACTTC. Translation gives CSARRQGQETQYF.

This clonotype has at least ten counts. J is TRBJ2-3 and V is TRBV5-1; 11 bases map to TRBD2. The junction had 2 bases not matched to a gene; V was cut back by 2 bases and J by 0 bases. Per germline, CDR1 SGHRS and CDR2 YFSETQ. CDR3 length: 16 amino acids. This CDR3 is CASSFGTSGSTDTQYF. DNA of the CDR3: TGCGCCAGCAGCTTCGGGACTAGCGGTAGCACAGATACGCAGTATTTT. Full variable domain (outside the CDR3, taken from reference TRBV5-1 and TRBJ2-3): KAGVTQTPRYLIKTRGQQVTLSCSPISGHRSVSWYQQTPGQGLQFLFEYFSETQRNKGNFPGRFSGRQFSNSRSEMNVSTLELGDSALYLCASSFGTSGSTDTQYFGPGTRLTVL.

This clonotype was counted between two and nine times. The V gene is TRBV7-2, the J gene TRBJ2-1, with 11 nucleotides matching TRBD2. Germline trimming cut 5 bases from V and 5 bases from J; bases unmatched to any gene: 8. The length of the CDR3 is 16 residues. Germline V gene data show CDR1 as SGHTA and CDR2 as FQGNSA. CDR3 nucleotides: TGTGCCAGCAGCCCCGTGACTAGCGGGAATGACAATGAGCAGTTCTTC. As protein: CASSPVTSGNDNEQFF. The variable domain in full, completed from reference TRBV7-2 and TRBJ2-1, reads GAGVSQSPSNKVTEKGKDVELRCDPISGHTALYWYRQSLGQGLEFLIYFQGNSAPDKSGLPSDRFSAERTGGSVSTLTIQRTQQEDSAVYLCASSPVTSGNDNEQFFGPGTRLTVL.

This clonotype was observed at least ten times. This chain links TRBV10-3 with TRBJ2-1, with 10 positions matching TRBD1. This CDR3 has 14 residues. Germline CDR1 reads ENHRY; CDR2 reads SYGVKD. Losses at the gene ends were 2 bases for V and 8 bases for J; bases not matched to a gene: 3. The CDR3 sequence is CAISEGDRGDEQFF. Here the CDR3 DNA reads TGTGCCATCAGTGAGGGGGACAGGGGCGATGAGCAGTTCTTC.

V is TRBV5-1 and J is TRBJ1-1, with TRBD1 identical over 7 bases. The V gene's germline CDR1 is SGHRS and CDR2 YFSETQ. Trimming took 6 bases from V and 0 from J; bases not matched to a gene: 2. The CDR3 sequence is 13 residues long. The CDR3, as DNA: TGCGCCAGCAACGACAGGGTGAACACTGAAGCTTTCTTT. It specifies CASNDRVNTEAFF. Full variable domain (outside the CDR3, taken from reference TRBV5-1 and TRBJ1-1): KAGVTQTPRYLIKTRGQQVTLSCSPISGHRSVSWYQQTPGQGLQFLFEYFSETQRNKGNFPGRFSGRQFSNSRSEMNVSTLELGDSALYLCASNDRVNTEAFFGQGTRLTVV.

The CDR3 bases are TGTGCCAGCTCCACTTGGGGCAGGACCCCCCGGGGCAATGAGCAGTTCTTC. As protein: CASSTWGRTPRGNEQFF. This chain joins TRBV18 and TRBJ2-1; D might be TRBD1 or TRBD2, each matching 5 bases. CDR1 and CDR2 from the germline V gene are KGHSH and LQKENI. The V gene lost 6 bases and the J gene lost 6 bases, with 24 bases spanning the gap. This CDR3 contains 17 residues.

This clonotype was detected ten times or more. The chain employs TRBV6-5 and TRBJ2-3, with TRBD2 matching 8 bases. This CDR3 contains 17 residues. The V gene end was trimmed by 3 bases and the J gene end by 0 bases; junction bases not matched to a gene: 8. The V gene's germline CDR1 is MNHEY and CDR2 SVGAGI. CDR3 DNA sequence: TGTGCCAGCAGTTATTCCGCGGGGGGAATAAGCACAGATACGCAGTATTTT. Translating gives CASSYSAGGISTDTQYF.

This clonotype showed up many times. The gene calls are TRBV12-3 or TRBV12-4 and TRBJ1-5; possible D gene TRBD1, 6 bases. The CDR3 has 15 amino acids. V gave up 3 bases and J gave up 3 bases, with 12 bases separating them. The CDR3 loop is CASSFGGAPNQPQHF. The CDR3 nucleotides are TGTGCCAGCAGTTTTGGGGGGGCGCCCAATCAGCCCCAGCATTTT.

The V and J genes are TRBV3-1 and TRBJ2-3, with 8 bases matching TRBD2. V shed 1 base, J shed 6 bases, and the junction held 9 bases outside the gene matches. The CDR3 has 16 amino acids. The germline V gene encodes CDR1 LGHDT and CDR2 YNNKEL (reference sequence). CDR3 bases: TGTGCCAGCAGCCAAGGGCTAGCGGGTGCCCCCGATACGCAGTATTTT. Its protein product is CASSQGLAGAPDTQYF.